This T cell receptor beta chain was obtained from a study of shared clonotypes between healthy human individuals. Germline loops: CDR1 SGHTA, CDR2 FQGNSA. The CDR3 totals 15 residues. V was pared by 4 bases and J by 9 bases, with 4 bases of the junction left unmatched. Profiling relied on immunoSEQ multiplex PCR, and the TCRdb table lists in-frame clones only, not all of them. The profile covers around 690,000 clones, with 80% to 95% appearing a single time and about 34% taken by the ten largest. V usage is TRBV7-2 and J usage is TRBJ2-1; the match to TRBD2 covers 15 bases. The specimen was memory CD8+ T cells from PBMCs. Subset given: CD45RO+ cells pooled with CCR7-negative TemRA cells. This receptor was taken from a man between 18 and 29 years old in good health. Some clones in this sample may be carry-over from other donors' samples. The CDR3 DNA follows: TGTGCCAGCAGCTGGGGACTAGCGGGAGGAGGTGAGCAGTTCTTC. Translation gives CASSWGLAGGGEQFF. Based on the CDR3 plus reference TRBV7-2 and TRBJ2-1, the full variable domain is GAGVSQSPSNKVTEKGKDVELRCDPISGHTALYWYRQSLGQGLEFLIYFQGNSAPDKSGLPSDRFSAERTGGSVSTLTIQRTQQEDSAVYLCASSWGLAGGGEQFFGPGTRLTVL.